A selection of T cell receptor beta chains follows, all from one sample in a study of T cell responses to AZD1222 COVID-19 vaccine. TCRdb's table, derived via immunoSEQ multiplex PCR, lists solely in-frame clones and lacks some. The table shows about 83,000 clones, with approximately 90% occurring only once. The sequencing used peripheral blood, collected on day 0 of MenACWY control vaccination. The receptors were gathered from an adult in good health. The CDR3 runs from the conserved cysteine through the conserved F or W. Fields, in order: D gene, J gene, clone size, V gene, CDR3 DNA, CDR3 protein. A D gene is named only where the DNA matches it firmly. Clone size is stated in some rows and not others, as once, few, many or a class when expanded.

d_call: NA
j_call: TRBJ2-1
clone_size: NA
v_call: TRBV2
cdr3_nt: TGTGCCAGCCGACTAGATGTGCACAATGAGCAGTTCTTC
cdr3_aa: CASRLDVHNEQFF

d_call: NA
j_call: TRBJ2-5
clone_size: NA
v_call: TRBV19
cdr3_nt: TGTGCCAGTAGTATAGGACAGCGCGAGACCCAGTACTTC
cdr3_aa: CASSIGQRETQYF

d_call: NA
j_call: TRBJ2-1
clone_size: NA
v_call: TRBV5-1
cdr3_nt: TGCGCCAGCAGGCCCCCCCCCGGGACGGCCTACAATGAGCAGTTCTTC
cdr3_aa: CASRPPPGTAYNEQFF

d_call: NA
j_call: TRBJ2-7
clone_size: few
v_call: TRBV6-2/TRBV6-3
cdr3_nt: TGTGCCAGCAGTTACCTTGGGGACTACGAGCAGTACTTC
cdr3_aa: CASSYLGDYEQYF

d_call: NA
j_call: TRBJ2-7
clone_size: NA
v_call: TRBV6-5
cdr3_nt: TGTGCCAGCAGTAGGTTCTACGAGCAGTACTTC
cdr3_aa: CASSRFYEQYF

d_call: TRBD1
j_call: TRBJ2-6
clone_size: NA
v_call: TRBV2
cdr3_nt: TGTGCCAGCACGGTAGGGGGCGGTGGGGCCAACGTCCTGACTTTC
cdr3_aa: CASTVGGGGANVLTF

d_call: TRBD2
j_call: TRBJ2-1
clone_size: NA
v_call: TRBV19
cdr3_nt: TGTGCCAGTAGCCCCACTAGCGGAATTTACAATGAGCAGTTCTTC
cdr3_aa: CASSPTSGIYNEQFF

d_call: TRBD2
j_call: TRBJ2-3
clone_size: NA
v_call: TRBV28
cdr3_nt: TGTGCCAGCAGTTTGGGGACTAGCGGGAGGGTGGCAGATACGCAGTATTTT
cdr3_aa: CASSLGTSGRVADTQYF

d_call: TRBD2
j_call: TRBJ2-7
clone_size: NA
v_call: TRBV4-1
cdr3_nt: TGCGCCAGCAGCCAAGGGGAGGGTGAGCAGTACTTC
cdr3_aa: CASSQGEGEQYF

d_call: TRBD1
j_call: TRBJ1-5
clone_size: NA
v_call: TRBV7-9
cdr3_nt: TGTGCCAGCAGCTCCGGGACAGGGGGGAGTGGAAGCAATCAGCCCCAGCATTTT
cdr3_aa: CASSSGTGGSGSNQPQHF

d_call: NA
j_call: TRBJ1-3
clone_size: NA
v_call: TRBV7-9
cdr3_nt: TGTGCCAGCAGCCCAACAGCCAGGGTGGACACCATATATTTT
cdr3_aa: CASSPTARVDTIYF

d_call: NA
j_call: TRBJ1-4
clone_size: NA
v_call: TRBV9
cdr3_nt: TGTGCCAGCAGCGCGGTCGGGGGTGAACTGTTTTTT
cdr3_aa: CASSAVGGELFF

d_call: NA
j_call: TRBJ1-2
clone_size: NA
v_call: TRBV19
cdr3_nt: TGTGCCAGTAGTTTACAGACTAACTATGGCTACACCTTC
cdr3_aa: CASSLQTNYGYTF

d_call: NA
j_call: TRBJ1-2
clone_size: NA
v_call: TRBV6-1
cdr3_nt: TGTGCCAGCAGTGACAGAGGGGGGTTCGGCTACACCTTC
cdr3_aa: CASSDRGGFGYTF

d_call: NA
j_call: TRBJ2-7
clone_size: NA
v_call: TRBV28
cdr3_nt: TGTGCCAGCAGTCCCCACTCCAGAGCTGCCTCCTACGAGCAGTACTTC
cdr3_aa: CASSPHSRAASYEQYF

d_call: NA
j_call: TRBJ1-5
clone_size: NA
v_call: TRBV20-1
cdr3_nt: TGCAGTGCTAGTACGGCCCTGAGCAATCAGCCCCAGCATTTT
cdr3_aa: CSASTALSNQPQHF

d_call: TRBD1
j_call: TRBJ1-5
clone_size: few
v_call: TRBV19
cdr3_nt: TGTGCCAGTAGTATAAGCCTCTACAGGGGGCTGGGTCAGCCCCAGCATTTT
cdr3_aa: CASSISLYRGLGQPQHF

d_call: NA
j_call: TRBJ2-5
clone_size: NA
v_call: TRBV20-1
cdr3_nt: TGCAGTGCTGAACCTACGGAGACCCAGTACTTC
cdr3_aa: CSAEPTETQYF

d_call: NA
j_call: TRBJ1-2
clone_size: once
v_call: TRBV30
cdr3_nt: TGTGCCTGGACCGTACGGTGGGGGGAGTATGGCTACACCTTC
cdr3_aa: CAWTVRWGEYGYTF

d_call: NA
j_call: TRBJ2-7
clone_size: once
v_call: TRBV12-3/TRBV12-4
cdr3_nt: TGTGCCAGCAGTTTCGAGGGGGGCGAGCAGTACTTC
cdr3_aa: CASSFEGGEQYF

d_call: NA
j_call: TRBJ2-2
clone_size: NA
v_call: TRBV19
cdr3_nt: TGTGCCAGTAGTTCCCACGGCGACAGCCCGAACACCGGGGAGCTGTTTTTT
cdr3_aa: CASSSHGDSPNTGELFF

d_call: NA
j_call: TRBJ2-5
clone_size: NA
v_call: TRBV30
cdr3_nt: TGTGCCTGGGCCGGCAGGTACCAAGAGACCCAGTACTTC
cdr3_aa: CAWAGRYQETQYF